This TCR beta chain emerged from a study of graft-versus-host responses after intestinal transplantation. As for the study in general: Anti-thymocyte globulin induction preceded approximately three years of tacrolimus and steroid maintenance in all recipients. Whole-study results and caveats: Researchers found peak circulating GvH clone levels linked to early post-transplant HvG declines.

Points on this clone: The antigen remains unidentified.

The table came from immunoSEQ multiplex PCR; TCRdb's copy has only in-frame clones and leaves some out. This table holds fewer than 20,000 clones, 85% to 95% found once. V lost 5 bases and J lost 9; bases outside the gene matches: 9. The CDR3 length is 15 residues. CDR1 is SGHDT, CDR2 YYEEEE, per germline. This clonotype was obtained from a human patient who received an intestinal transplant, so some T cells may come from the graft donor. The chain uses TRBV5-6 and TRBJ2-1; 12 nucleotides align to TRBD2. The sequencing here drew on PBMCs, taken 23 days after intestinal transplant. CDR3 DNA: TGTGCCAGCAGTTTTGGACTAGCGGGAAATTTTGAGCAGTTCTTC. This encodes CASSFGLAGNFEQFF.